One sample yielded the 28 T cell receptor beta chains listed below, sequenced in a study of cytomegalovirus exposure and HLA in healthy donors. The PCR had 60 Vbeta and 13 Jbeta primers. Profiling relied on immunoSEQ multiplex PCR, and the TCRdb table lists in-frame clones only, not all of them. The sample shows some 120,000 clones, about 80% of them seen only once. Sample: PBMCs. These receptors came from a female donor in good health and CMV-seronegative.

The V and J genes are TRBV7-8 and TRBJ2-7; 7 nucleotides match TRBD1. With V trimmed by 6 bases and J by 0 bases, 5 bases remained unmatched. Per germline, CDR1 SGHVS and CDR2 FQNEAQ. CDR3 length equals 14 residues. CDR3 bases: TGTGCCAGCAGGGGGACAGCAAACTCCTACGAGCAGTACTTC. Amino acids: CASRGTANSYEQYF.

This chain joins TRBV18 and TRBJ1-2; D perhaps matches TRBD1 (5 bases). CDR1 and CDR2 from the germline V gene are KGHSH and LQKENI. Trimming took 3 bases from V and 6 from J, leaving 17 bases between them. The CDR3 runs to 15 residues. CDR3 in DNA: TGTGCCAGCTCACCGAACACGGGGGAGGGAAATGGCTACACCTTC. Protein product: CASSPNTGEGNGYTF.

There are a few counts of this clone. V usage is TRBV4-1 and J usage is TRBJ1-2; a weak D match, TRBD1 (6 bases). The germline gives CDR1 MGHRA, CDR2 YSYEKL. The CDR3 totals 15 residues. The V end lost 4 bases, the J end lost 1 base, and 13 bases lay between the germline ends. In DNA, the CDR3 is TGCGCCAGCAGCCCATACCAGGACAGTAACTATGGCTACACCTTC. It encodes CASSPYQDSNYGYTF.

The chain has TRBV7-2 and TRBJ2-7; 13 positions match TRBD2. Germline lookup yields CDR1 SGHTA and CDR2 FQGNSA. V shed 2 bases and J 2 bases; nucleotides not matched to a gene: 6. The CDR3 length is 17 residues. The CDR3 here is CASSLMGTSGKAYEQYF. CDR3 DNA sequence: TGTGCCAGCAGCTTAATGGGGACTAGCGGGAAGGCCTACGAGCAGTACTTC. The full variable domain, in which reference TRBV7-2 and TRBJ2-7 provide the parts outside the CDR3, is GAGVSQSPSNKVTEKGKDVELRCDPISGHTALYWYRQSLGQGLEFLIYFQGNSAPDKSGLPSDRFSAERTGGSVSTLTIQRTQQEDSAVYLCASSLMGTSGKAYEQYFGPGTRLTVT.

CDR3 residues: CASSRGSDNSPLHF. The CDR3 coding sequence is TGCGCCAGCAGTAGGGGGTCTGATAATTCACCCCTCCACTTT. The chain combines TRBV5-1 with TRBJ1-6; D is possibly TRBD1 (6 bases). V shed 5 bases and J shed 5 bases, with 11 bases lying between them. In germline, CDR1 is SGHRS, CDR2 YFSETQ. The CDR3 loop spans 14 amino acids.

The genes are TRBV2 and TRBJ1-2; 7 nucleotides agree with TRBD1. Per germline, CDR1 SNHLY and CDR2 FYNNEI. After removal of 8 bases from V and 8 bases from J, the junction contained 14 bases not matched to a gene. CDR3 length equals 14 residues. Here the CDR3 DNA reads TGTGCCAGCCGTCCGACAGGGCGTGGTTCCGGCTACACCTTC. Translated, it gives CASRPTGRGSGYTF.

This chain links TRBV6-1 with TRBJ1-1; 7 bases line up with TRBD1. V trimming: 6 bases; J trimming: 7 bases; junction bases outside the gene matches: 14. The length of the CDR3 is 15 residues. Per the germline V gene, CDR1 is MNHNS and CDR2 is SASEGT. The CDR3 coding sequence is TGTGCCAGCAGCTTCCGGGACAGACCATCCAGTGAAGCTTTCTTT. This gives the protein CASSFRDRPSSEAFF.

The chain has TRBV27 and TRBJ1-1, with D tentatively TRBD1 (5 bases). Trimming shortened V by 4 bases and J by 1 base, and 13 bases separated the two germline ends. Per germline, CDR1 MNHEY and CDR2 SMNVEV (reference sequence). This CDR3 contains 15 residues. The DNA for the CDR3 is TGTGCCAGCAGTTACATAGGGGCGAAGAACACTGAAGCTTTCTTT. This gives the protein CASSYIGAKNTEAFF.

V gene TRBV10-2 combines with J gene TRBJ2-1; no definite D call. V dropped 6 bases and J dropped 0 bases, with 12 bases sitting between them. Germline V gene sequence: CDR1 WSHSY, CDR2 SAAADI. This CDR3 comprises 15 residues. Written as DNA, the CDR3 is TGCGCCAGCAGCCTTACTACGAGCTCCTACAATGAGCAGTTCTTC. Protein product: CASSLTTSSYNEQFF.

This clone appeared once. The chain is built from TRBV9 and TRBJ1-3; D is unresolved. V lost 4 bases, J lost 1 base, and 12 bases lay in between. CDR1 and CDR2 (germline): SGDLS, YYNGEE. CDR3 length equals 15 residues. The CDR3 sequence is CASSLRGDSGNTIYF. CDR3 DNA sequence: TGTGCCAGCAGCCTCCGCGGGGATTCTGGAAACACCATATATTTT.

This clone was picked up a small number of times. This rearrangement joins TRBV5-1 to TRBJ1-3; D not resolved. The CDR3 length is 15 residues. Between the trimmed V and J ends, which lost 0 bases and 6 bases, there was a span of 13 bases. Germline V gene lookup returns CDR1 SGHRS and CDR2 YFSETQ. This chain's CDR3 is CASSLGGSHTNTIYF. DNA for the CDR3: TGCGCCAGCAGCTTGGGAGGGAGTCACACAAACACCATATATTTT.

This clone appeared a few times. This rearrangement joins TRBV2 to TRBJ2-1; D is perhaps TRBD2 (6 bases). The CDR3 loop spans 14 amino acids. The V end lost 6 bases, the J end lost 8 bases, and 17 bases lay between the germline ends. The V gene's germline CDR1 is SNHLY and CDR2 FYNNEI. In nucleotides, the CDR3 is TGTGCCAGCAGCGATAAGACTAGGTCCCATGAGCAGTTCTTC. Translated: CASSDKTRSHEQFF.

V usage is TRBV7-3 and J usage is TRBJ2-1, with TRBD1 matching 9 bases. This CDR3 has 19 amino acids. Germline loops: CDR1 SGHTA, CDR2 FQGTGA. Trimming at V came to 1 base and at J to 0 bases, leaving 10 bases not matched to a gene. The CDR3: CASSLIPVTGGRSYNEQFF. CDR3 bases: TGTGCCAGCAGCTTAATTCCCGTCACAGGGGGCCGCTCCTACAATGAGCAGTTCTTC.

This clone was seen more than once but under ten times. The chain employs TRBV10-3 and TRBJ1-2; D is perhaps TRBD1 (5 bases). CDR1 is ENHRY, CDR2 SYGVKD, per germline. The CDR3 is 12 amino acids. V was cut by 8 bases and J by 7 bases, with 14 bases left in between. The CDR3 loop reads CAIWGQGAGYTF. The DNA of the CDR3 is TGTGCCATCTGGGGCCAAGGGGCTGGCTACACCTTC.

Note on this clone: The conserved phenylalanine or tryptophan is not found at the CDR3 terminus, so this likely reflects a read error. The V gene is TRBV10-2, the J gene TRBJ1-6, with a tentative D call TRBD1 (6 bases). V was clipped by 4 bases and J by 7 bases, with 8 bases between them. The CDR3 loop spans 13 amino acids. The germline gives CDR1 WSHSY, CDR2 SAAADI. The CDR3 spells CASSAQGNSPLHL. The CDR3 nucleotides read TGCGCCAGCAGTGCACAGGGAAATTCACCCCTCCACCTT.

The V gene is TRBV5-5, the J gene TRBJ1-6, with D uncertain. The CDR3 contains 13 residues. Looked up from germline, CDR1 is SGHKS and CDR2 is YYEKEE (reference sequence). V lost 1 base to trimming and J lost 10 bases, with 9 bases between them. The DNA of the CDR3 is TGTGCCAGCAGCTTGAAGTCGGGGTCACCCCTCCACTTT. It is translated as CASSLKSGSPLHF.

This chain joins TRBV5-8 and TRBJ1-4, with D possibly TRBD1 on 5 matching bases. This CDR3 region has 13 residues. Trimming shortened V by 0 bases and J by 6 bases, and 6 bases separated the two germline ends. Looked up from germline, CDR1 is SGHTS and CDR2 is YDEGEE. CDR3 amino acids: CASSLVRDEKLFF. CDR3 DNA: TGTGCCAGCAGCTTGGTCAGGGATGAAAAACTGTTTTTT.

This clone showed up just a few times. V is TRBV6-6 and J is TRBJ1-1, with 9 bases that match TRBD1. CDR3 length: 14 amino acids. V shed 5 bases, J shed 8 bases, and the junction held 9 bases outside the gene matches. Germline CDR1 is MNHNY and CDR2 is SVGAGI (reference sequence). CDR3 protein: CASSQVTGGIEAFF. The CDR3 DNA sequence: TGTGCCAGCAGTCAAGTAACAGGGGGCATAGAAGCTTTCTTT.

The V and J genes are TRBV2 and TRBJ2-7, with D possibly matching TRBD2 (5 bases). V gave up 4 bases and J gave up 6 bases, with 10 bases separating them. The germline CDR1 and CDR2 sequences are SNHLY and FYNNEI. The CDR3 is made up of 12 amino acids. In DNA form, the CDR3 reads TGTGCCAGCAGTGGGGTAGCGCGCGAGCAGTACTTC. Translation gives CASSGVAREQYF.

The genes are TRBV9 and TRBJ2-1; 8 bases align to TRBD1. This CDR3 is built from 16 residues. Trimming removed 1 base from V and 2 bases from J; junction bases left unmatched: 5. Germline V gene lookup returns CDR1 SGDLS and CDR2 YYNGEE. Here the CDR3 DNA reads TGTGCCAGCAGCGTATCCGGGACAGGAACCTACAATGAGCAGTTCTTC. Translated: CASSVSGTGTYNEQFF.

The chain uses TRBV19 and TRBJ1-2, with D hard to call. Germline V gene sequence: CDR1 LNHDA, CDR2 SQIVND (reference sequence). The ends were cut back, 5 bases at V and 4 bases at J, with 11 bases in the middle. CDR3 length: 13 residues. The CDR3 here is CASSPLQSYGYTF. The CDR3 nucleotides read TGTGCCAGTAGTCCCCTTCAGTCCTATGGCTACACCTTC.

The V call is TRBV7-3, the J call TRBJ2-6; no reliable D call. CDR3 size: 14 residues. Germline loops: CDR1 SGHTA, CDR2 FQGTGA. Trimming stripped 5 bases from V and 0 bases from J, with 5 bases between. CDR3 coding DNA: TGTGCCAGCAGCCCCAGCTCTGGGGCCAACGTCCTGACTTTC. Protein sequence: CASSPSSGANVLTF.

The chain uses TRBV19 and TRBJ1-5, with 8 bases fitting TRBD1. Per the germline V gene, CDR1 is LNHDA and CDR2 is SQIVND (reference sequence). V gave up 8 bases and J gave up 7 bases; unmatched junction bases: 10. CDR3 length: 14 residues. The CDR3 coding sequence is TGTGCCAGTGATGACAGGGGAAGAAGACAGCCCCAGCATTTT. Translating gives CASDDRGRRQPQHF.

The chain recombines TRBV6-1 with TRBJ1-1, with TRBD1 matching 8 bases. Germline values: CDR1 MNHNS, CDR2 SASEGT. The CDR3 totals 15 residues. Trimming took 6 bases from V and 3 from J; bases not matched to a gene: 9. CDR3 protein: CASSPPTGGYTEAFF. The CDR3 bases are TGTGCCAGCAGCCCTCCAACAGGGGGATACACTGAAGCTTTCTTT.

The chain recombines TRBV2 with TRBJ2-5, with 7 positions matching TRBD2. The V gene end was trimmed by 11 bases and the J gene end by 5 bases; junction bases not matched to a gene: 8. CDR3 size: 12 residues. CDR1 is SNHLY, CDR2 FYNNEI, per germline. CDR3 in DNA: TGTGCCGGTAAGCGGGACGACGAGACCCAGTACTTC. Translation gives CAGKRDDETQYF.

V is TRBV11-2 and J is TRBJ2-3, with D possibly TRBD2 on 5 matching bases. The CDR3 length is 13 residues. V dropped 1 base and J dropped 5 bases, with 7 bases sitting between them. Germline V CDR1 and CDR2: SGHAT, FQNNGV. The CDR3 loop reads CASSLGRKDTQYF. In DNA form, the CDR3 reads TGTGCCAGCAGCTTAGGGAGGAAAGATACGCAGTATTTT.

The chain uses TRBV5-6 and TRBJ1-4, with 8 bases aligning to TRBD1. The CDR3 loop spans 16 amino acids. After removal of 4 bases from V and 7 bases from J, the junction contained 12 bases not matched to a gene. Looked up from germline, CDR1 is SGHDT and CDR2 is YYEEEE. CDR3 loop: CASSIKSDRVGEKLFF. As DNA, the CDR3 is TGTGCCAGCAGCATCAAATCGGACAGGGTCGGTGAAAAACTGTTTTTT.

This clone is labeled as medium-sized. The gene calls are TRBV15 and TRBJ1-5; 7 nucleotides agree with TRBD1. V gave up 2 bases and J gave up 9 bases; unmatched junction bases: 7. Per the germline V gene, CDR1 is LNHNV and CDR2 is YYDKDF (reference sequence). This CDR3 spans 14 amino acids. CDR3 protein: CATSRTGEVGPQHF. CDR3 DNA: TGTGCCACCAGCAGAACAGGGGAGGTAGGGCCCCAGCATTTT.